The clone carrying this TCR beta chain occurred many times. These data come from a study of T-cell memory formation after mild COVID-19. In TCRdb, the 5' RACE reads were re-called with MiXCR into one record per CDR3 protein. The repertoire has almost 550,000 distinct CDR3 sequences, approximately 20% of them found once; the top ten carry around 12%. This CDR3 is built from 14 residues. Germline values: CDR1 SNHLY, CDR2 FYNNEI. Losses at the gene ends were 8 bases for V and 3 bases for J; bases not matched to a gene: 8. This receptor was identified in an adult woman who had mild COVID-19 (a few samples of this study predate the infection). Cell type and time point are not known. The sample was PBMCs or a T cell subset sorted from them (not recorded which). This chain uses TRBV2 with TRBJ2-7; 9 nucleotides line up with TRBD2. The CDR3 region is CASANSGSLYEQYF. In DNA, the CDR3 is TGTGCCAGCGCAAATAGCGGGAGCCTCTACGAGCAGTACTTC.